Presented here are 18 T cell receptor beta chains from one specimen sequenced in a study of shared clonotypes between healthy human individuals. Assay used: immunoSEQ multiplex PCR; TCRdb lists only in-frame clones, some missing. The data show more than 2 million clones, 85% to 95% seen once. Sequencing used naive CD4+ T cells sorted from blood. The subset was: CD45RA+ positively selected. The receptor source for this set is a man aged 18 to 29 in good health.

The CDR3 DNA is TGTGCCAGCAGCTTAGGATTGATGTTATCAGAGCAGTACTTC. It translates to CASSLGLMLSEQYF. The rearrangement joins TRBV7-2 to TRBJ2-7; D not certain. Germline V gene sequence: CDR1 SGHTA, CDR2 FQGNSA. V lost 1 base and J lost 7, with 14 bases in between. The CDR3 consists of 14 residues.

This chain uses TRBV7-9 with TRBJ2-7; D is ambiguous. The CDR3 sequence is 14 residues long. The V gene's germline CDR1 is SEHNR and CDR2 FQNEAQ (reference sequence). V lost 7 bases to trimming and J lost 4 bases, with 17 bases between them. CDR3 sequence (DNA): TGTGCCAGCACCCCCCCGAATTCCCCTTACGAGCAGTACTTC. This encodes CASTPPNSPYEQYF.

The genes are TRBV30 and TRBJ1-4; no clear D gene. Germline V gene lookup returns CDR1 GTSNPN and CDR2 SVGIG (reference sequence). Trimming pared 4 bases from V and 0 bases from J, leaving 15 bases between. The CDR3 is made up of 16 amino acids. The CDR3 region is CAWTTLESATNEKLFF. The CDR3 coding sequence is TGTGCCTGGACAACCCTTGAATCCGCAACTAATGAAAAACTGTTTTTT.

The chain carries TRBV10-3 and TRBJ2-7; 7 nucleotides line up with TRBD2. Trimming took 0 bases from V and 4 from J; bases not matched to a gene: 3. CDR1 is ENHRY, CDR2 SYGVKD, per germline. The CDR3 is 14 amino acids. CDR3 protein: CAISESSGEYEQYF. CDR3 nucleotides: TGTGCCATCAGTGAGTCAAGCGGGGAATACGAGCAGTACTTC.

With regard to this clone: Other nucleotide sequences in the sample specify the same CDR3. The J gene is TRBJ2-4, the V gene TRBV20-1; D possibly uses TRBD1 or TRBD2 (7 bases each). Germline-derived CDR1 and CDR2 are DFQATT and SNEGSKA (reference sequence). V lost 6 bases, J lost 6 bases, and 9 bases lay in between. This CDR3 comprises 11 residues. CDR3 bases: TGCAGTGCCAGGGGGGGAAACATTCAGTACTTC. Residues: CSARGGNIQYF.

This sequence joins TRBV9 and TRBJ2-5; 14 nucleotides line up with TRBD2. Trimming removed 3 bases from V and 4 bases from J; junction bases left unmatched: 2. Germline V gene lookup returns CDR1 SGDLS and CDR2 YYNGEE. The CDR3 covers 15 residues. The chain's CDR3 is CASSGGTSGRETQYF. CDR3 sequence (DNA): TGTGCCAGCAGCGGTGGGACTAGCGGGAGAGAGACCCAGTACTTC.

This chain uses TRBV7-2 with TRBJ2-1; perhaps TRBD2 as D (6 bases). This CDR3 spans 14 amino acids. V was cut by 6 bases and J by 8 bases, with 17 bases left in between. Germline loops: CDR1 SGHTA, CDR2 FQGNSA. CDR3 region: CASRVLTRGDEQFF. In DNA, the CDR3 is TGTGCCAGCAGGGTCCTGACTAGAGGCGATGAGCAGTTCTTC.

This chain links TRBV4-1 with TRBJ1-2; 9 nucleotides align to TRBD1. Germline trimming cut 3 bases from V and 4 bases from J; bases unmatched to any gene: 9. CDR1 and CDR2 from the germline V gene are MGHRA and YSYEKL. The CDR3 has 16 amino acids. CDR3: CASSQIPGQGPYGYTF. As DNA, the CDR3 is TGCGCCAGCAGCCAGATCCCGGGACAGGGACCCTATGGCTACACCTTC.

The V gene is TRBV5-4, the J gene TRBJ2-5, with 14 positions matching TRBD2. Trimming at V came to 5 bases and at J to 2 bases, leaving 5 bases not matched to a gene. Germline loops: CDR1 SGHNT, CDR2 YYREEE (reference sequence). The CDR3 is made up of 16 amino acids. CDR3 in DNA: TGTGCCAGCAGGGCGGGACTAGCGGGGGTACAAGAGACCCAGTACTTC. Translated, it gives CASRAGLAGVQETQYF.

The chain has TRBV7-9 and TRBJ1-1, with 10 bases matching TRBD1. V gave up 4 bases and J gave up 0 bases; unmatched junction bases: 5. The length of the CDR3 is 16 residues. Per germline, CDR1 SEHNR and CDR2 FQNEAQ (reference sequence). The CDR3 loop is CASSYRTGGMNTEAFF. In DNA form, the CDR3 reads TGTGCCAGCAGCTATCGGACAGGGGGAATGAACACTGAAGCTTTCTTT. The full variable domain, rest sourced from reference TRBV7-9 and TRBJ1-1, is DTGVSQNPRHKITKRGQNVTFRCDPISEHNRLYWYRQTLGQGPEFLTYFQNEAQLEKSRLLSDRFSAERPKGSFSTLEIQRTEQGDSAMYLCASSYRTGGMNTEAFFGQGTRLTVV.

About this clone itself: At the DNA level, this CDR3 is encoded by other sequences in the same sample as well. The chain uses TRBV7-3 and TRBJ2-3; D gene uncertain. Looked up from germline, CDR1 is SGHTA and CDR2 is FQGTGA. This CDR3 region has 12 residues. V was clipped by 4 bases and J by 3 bases, with 5 bases between them. The DNA for the CDR3 is TGTGCCAGCAGCTCAGGAACAGATACGCAGTATTTT. This encodes CASSSGTDTQYF.

In regard to this clone: The identical CDR3 is also encoded by other nucleotide sequences in the sample. The chain uses TRBV7-2 and TRBJ2-3; a possible D gene is TRBD1 (5 bases). The CDR3 runs 14 residues. With 5 bases removed from V and 2 bases from J, the gap between germline ends came to 11 bases. Germline V gene lookup returns CDR1 SGHTA and CDR2 FQGNSA. CDR3 in DNA: TGTGCCAGCAGCCCAGGGCTCTCCACAGATACGCAGTATTTT. Amino acid sequence: CASSPGLSTDTQYF.

The gene calls are TRBV6-1 and TRBJ1-5; D gene unclear. Germline V gene lookup returns CDR1 MNHNS and CDR2 SASEGT. Trimming removed 2 bases from V and 0 bases from J, with 8 bases in between. The CDR3 runs to 15 residues. CDR3 residues: CASSEPTNSNQPQHF. The CDR3 DNA reads as TGTGCCAGCAGTGAACCGACAAATAGCAATCAGCCCCAGCATTTT.

The chain links TRBV19 to TRBJ1-5; 7 nucleotides align to TRBD1. Germline V gene sequence: CDR1 LNHDA, CDR2 SQIVND (reference sequence). This CDR3 comprises 16 residues. V trimming: 5 bases; J trimming: 0 bases; junction bases outside the gene matches: 7. The CDR3 spells CASSGDSSVSNQPQHF. CDR3 DNA: TGTGCCAGTAGTGGGGACAGTAGCGTTAGCAATCAGCCCCAGCATTTT.

In regard to this clone: Other nucleotide sequences in the sample specify the same CDR3. V and J are TRBV28 and TRBJ2-1, with D possibly matching TRBD2 (6 bases). The CDR3 sequence is 12 residues long. Per germline, CDR1 MDHEN and CDR2 SYDVKM. V lost 6 bases and J lost 7, with 10 bases in between. The CDR3 reads CASSSAGNEQFF. In DNA, the CDR3 is TGTGCCAGCAGCAGTGCGGGGAATGAGCAGTTCTTC.

The chain has TRBV10-3 and TRBJ2-7; D may be TRBD1 or TRBD2 (7 bases each). The CDR3 contains 14 residues. Germline lookup yields CDR1 ENHRY and CDR2 SYGVKD. V was pared by 10 bases and J by 3 bases, with 19 bases between. DNA of the CDR3: TGTGCCACCTCAGGGGGAGGGCAGGTCTACGAGCAGTACTTC. As protein: CATSGGGQVYEQYF.

The rearrangement uses TRBV18 and TRBJ2-3, with D perhaps matching TRBD1 (6 bases). Trimming left V 2 bases short and J 4 bases short, with 10 bases between. The length of the CDR3 is 14 residues. CDR1 and CDR2 from the germline V gene are KGHSH and LQKENI. The CDR3 loop reads CASSPSAGADTQYF. The CDR3 coding sequence is TGTGCCAGCTCACCAAGTGCAGGGGCAGATACGCAGTATTTT.

This clone was seen a handful of times. This sequence joins TRBV7-2 and TRBJ2-7, with D perhaps being TRBD1 or TRBD2 (6 bases each). The V gene lost 5 bases and the J gene lost 3 bases, with 14 bases spanning the gap. This CDR3 comprises 14 residues. The germline gives CDR1 SGHTA, CDR2 FQGNSA. The CDR3 is CASSPGGPNYEQYF. For the CDR3, the DNA is TGTGCCAGCAGCCCTGGGGGGCCCAACTACGAGCAGTACTTC.